This record concerns one T cell receptor (beta chain) sequence. This sample stems from a study of blood T cells in healthy people across ages. Alongside a J-beta primer mix, a sample-barcoded 5' primer served in a second PCR lasting roughly 6 to 11 cycles. TCRdb ran MiXCR on the 5' RACE reads and lists one entry per CDR3 protein. The data contain hundreds of thousands of distinct CDR3 sequences, about 52% of them singletons. V dropped 4 bases and J dropped 2 bases, with 11 bases sitting between them. There are 14 residues in the CDR3. Per the germline V gene, CDR1 is SGHTA and CDR2 is FQGNSA. The source material was blood. The chain joins TRBV7-2 to TRBJ2-5; possibly TRBD1 for D (5 bases). This receptor was identified in a woman aged 55 to 70 in good health. As DNA, the CDR3 is TGTGCCAGCAGCTGGGGCGGACCACAAGAGACCCAGTACTTC. Translating gives CASSWGGPQETQYF.